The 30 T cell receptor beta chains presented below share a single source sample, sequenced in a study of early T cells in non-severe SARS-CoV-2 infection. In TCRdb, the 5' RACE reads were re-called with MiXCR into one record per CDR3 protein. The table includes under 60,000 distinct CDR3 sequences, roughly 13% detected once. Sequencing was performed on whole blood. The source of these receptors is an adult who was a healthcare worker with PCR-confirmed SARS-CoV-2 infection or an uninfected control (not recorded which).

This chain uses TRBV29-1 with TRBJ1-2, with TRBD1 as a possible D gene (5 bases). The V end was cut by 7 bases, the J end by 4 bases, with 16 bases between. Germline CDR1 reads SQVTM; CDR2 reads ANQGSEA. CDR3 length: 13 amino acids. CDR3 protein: CSARSTEFYGYTF. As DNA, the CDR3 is TGCAGCGCTAGATCGACAGAATTCTATGGCTACACCTTC.

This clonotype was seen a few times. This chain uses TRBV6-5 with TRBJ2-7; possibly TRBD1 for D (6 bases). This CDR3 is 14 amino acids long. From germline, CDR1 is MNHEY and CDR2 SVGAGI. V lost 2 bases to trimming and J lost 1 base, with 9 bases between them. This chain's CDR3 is CASSYSGQSYEQYF. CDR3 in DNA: TGTGCCAGCAGTTACAGTGGACAGTCCTACGAGCAGTACTTC.

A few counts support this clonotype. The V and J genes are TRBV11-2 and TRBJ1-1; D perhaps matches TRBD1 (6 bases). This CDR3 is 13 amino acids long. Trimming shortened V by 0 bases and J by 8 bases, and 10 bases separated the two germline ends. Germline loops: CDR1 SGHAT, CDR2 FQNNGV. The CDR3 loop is CASSLESGTEAFF. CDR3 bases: TGTGCCAGCAGCTTAGAAAGTGGGACAGAAGCTTTCTTT. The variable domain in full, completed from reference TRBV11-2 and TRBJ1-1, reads EAGVAQSPRYKIIEKRQSVAFWCNPISGHATLYWYQQILGQGPKLLIQFQNNGVVDDSQLPKDRFSAERLKGVDSTLKIQPAKLEDSAVYLCASSLESGTEAFFGQGTRLTVV.

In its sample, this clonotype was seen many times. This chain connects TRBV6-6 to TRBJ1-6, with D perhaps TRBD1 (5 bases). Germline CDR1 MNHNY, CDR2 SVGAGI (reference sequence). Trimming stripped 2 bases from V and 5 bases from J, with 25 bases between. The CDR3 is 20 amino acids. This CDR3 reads CASSYSTGNWGELNNSPLHF. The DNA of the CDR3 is TGTGCCAGCAGTTACAGCACGGGTAATTGGGGGGAGTTGAATAATTCACCCCTCCACTTT.

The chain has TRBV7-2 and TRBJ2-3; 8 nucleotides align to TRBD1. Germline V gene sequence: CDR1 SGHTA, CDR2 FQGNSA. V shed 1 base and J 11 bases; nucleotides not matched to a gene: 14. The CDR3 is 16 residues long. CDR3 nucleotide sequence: TGTGCCAGCAGCTTAGGGATCGGGACAGGAGGTGGGAAGCAGTATTTT. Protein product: CASSLGIGTGGGKQYF.

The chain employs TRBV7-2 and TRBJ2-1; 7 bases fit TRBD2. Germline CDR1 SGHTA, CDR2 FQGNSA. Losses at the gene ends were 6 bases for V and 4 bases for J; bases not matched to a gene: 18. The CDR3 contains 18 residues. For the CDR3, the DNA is TGTGCCAGCAGTTTATATCCAACTTCCAGCGGGACGTACAATGAGCAGTTCTTC. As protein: CASSLYPTSSGTYNEQFF.

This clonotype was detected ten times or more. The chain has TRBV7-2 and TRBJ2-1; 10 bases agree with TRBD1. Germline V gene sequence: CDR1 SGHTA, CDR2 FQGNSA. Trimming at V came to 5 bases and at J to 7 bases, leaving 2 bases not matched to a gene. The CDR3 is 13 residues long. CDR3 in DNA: TGTGCCAGCAGCCCGGACAGGGGGAATGAGCAGTTCTTC. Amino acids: CASSPDRGNEQFF.

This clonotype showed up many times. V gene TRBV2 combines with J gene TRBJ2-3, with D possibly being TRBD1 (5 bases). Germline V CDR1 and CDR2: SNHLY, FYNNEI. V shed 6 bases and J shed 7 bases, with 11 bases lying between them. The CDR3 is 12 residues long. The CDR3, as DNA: TGTGCCAGCAGCGTTGGGGCCTATACGCAGTATTTT. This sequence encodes CASSVGAYTQYF.

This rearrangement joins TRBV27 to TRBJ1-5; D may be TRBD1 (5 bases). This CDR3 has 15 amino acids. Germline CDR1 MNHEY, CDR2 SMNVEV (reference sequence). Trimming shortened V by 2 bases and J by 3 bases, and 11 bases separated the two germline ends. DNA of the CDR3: TGTGCCAGCAGTTTAAGGAGGGACTACAATCAGCCCCAGCATTTT. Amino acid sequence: CASSLRRDYNQPQHF.

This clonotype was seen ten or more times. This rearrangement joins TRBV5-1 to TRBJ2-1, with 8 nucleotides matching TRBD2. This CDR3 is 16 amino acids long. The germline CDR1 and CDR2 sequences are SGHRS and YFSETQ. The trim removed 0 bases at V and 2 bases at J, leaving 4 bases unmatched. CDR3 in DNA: TGCGCCAGCAGCTTGGGGAGCGGGGGCACCTACAATGAGCAGTTCTTC. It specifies CASSLGSGGTYNEQFF. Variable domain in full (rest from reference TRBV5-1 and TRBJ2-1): KAGVTQTPRYLIKTRGQQVTLSCSPISGHRSVSWYQQTPGQGLQFLFEYFSETQRNKGNFPGRFSGRQFSNSRSEMNVSTLELGDSALYLCASSLGSGGTYNEQFFGPGTRLTVL.

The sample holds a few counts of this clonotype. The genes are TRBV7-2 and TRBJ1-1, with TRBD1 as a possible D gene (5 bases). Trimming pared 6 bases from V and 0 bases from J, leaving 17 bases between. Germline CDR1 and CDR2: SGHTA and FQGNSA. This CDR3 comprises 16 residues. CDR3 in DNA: TGTGCCAGCAGGAATAGGGGTGGTCGTGTGAACACTGAAGCTTTCTTT. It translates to CASRNRGGRVNTEAFF. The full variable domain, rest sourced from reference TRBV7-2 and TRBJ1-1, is GAGVSQSPSNKVTEKGKDVELRCDPISGHTALYWYRQSLGQGLEFLIYFQGNSAPDKSGLPSDRFSAERTGGSVSTLTIQRTQQEDSAVYLCASRNRGGRVNTEAFFGQGTRLTVV.

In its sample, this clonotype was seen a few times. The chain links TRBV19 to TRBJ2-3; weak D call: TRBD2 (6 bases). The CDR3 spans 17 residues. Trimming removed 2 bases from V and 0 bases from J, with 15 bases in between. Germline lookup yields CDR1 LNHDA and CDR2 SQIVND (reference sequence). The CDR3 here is CASSITMGGISTDTQYF. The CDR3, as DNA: TGTGCCAGTAGTATAACCATGGGAGGAATTAGCACAGATACGCAGTATTTT. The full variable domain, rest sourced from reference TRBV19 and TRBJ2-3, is DGGITQSPKYLFRKEGQNVTLSCEQNLNHDAMYWYRQDPGQGLRLIYYSQIVNDFQKGDIAEGYSVSREKKESFPLTVTSAQKNPTAFYLCASSITMGGISTDTQYFGPGTRLTVL.

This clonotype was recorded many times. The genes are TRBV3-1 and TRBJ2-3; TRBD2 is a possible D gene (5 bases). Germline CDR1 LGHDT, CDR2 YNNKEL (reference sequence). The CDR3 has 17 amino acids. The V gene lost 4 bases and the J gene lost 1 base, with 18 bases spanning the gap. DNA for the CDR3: TGTGCCAGCAGCCCCCCCGGAGGCCTCTCTGGCACAGATACGCAGTATTTT. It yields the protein CASSPPGGLSGTDTQYF.

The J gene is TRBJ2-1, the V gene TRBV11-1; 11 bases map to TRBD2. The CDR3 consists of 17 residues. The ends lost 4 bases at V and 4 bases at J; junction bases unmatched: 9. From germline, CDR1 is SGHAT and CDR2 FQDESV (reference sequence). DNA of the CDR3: TGTGCCAGCAGCTCCTTGTGGTCTAGCGGGAGGTACAATGAGCAGTTCTTC. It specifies CASSSLWSSGRYNEQFF.

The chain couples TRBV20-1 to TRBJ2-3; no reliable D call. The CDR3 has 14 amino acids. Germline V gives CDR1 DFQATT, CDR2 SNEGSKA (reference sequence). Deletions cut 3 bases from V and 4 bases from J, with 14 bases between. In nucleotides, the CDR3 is TGCAGTGCTAGCGAGCGCCGCCTTCCAGATACGCAGTATTTT. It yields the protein CSASERRLPDTQYF.

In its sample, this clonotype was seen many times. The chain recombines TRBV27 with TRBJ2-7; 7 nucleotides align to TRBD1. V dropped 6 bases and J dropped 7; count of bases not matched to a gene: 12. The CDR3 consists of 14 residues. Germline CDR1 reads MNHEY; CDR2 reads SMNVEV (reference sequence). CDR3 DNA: TGTGCCAGCAGACCCCCCGGGACAGCAGGAGAGCAGTACTTC. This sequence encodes CASRPPGTAGEQYF.

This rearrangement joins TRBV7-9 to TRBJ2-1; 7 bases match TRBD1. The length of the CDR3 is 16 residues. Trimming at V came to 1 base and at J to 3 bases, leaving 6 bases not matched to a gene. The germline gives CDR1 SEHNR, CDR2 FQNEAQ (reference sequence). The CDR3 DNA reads TGTGCCAGCAGCTTAGGCGAGGGGGCTTTCTACAATGAGCAGTTCTTC. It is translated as CASSLGEGAFYNEQFF.

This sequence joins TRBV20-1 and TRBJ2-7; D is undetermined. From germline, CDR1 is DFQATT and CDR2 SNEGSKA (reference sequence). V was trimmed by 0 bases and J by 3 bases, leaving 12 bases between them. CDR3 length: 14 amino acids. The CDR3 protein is CSARDRVFSYEQYF. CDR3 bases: TGCAGTGCTAGAGATCGCGTGTTTAGCTACGAGCAGTACTTC.

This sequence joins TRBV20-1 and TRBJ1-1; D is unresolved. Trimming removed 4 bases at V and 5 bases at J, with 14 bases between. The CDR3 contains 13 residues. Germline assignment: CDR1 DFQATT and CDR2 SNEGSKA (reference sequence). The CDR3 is CSAKVEGGTEAFF. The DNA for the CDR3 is TGCAGTGCTAAAGTCGAAGGCGGGACTGAAGCTTTCTTT.

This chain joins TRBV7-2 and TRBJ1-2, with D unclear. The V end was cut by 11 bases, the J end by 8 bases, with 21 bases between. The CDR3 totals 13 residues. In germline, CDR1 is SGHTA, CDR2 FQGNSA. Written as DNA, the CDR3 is TGTGCCGCCTCACCGGGCCCGCTAAGCGGCTACACCTTC. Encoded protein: CAASPGPLSGYTF.

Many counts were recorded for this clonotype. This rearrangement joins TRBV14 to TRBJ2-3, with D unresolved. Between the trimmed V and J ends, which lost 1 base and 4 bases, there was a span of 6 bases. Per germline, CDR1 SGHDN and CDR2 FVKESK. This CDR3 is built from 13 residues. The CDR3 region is CASSQGASDTQYF. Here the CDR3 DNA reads TGTGCCAGCAGCCAAGGGGCTTCAGATACGCAGTATTTT.

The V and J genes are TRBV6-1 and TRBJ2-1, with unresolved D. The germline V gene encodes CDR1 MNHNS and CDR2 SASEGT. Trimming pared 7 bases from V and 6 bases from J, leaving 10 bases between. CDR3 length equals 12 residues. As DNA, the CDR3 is TGTGCCAGCACCCAACTCCCCAATGAGCAGTTCTTC. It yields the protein CASTQLPNEQFF.

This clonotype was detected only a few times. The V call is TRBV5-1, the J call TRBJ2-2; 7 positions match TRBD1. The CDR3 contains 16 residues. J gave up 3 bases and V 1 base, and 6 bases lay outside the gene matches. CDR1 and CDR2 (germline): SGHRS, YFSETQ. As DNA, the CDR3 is TGCGCCAGCAGCTTGAGGGGGCCCGGCGACACCGGGGAGCTGTTTTTT. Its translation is CASSLRGPGDTGELFF.

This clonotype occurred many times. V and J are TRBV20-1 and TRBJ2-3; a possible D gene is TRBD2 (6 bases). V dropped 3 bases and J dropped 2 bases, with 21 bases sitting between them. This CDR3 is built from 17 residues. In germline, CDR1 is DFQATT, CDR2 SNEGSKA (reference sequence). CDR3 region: CSASPLRDSHLTDTQYF. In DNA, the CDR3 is TGCAGTGCTAGCCCCCTCCGGGACTCCCACCTCACAGATACGCAGTATTTT.

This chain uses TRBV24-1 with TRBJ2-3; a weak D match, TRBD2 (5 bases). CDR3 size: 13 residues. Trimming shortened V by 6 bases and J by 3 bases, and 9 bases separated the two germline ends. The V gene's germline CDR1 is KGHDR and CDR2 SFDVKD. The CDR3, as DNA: TGTGCCACCAGTCCTCCGGGGACAGATACGCAGTATTTT. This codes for CATSPPGTDTQYF.

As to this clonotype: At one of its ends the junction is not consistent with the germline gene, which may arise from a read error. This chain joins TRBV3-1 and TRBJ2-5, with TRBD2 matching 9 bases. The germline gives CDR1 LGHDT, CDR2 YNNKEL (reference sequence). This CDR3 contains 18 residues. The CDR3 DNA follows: TGTGTCAGCAGCCAGTGGGGGAGTGTGACTAGCGGTCAAGAGACCCAGTACTTC. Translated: CVSSQWGSVTSGQETQYF.

The CDR3 coding sequence is TGTGCCACCAGCAGAGTCGGGCTGGACACTGAAGCTTTCTTT. This translates into CATSRVGLDTEAFF. The V and J genes are TRBV15 and TRBJ1-1, with D unresolved. Trimming removed 1 base from V and 3 bases from J, with 9 bases in between. CDR1 and CDR2 from the germline V gene are LNHNV and YYDKDF (reference sequence). This CDR3 has 14 residues.

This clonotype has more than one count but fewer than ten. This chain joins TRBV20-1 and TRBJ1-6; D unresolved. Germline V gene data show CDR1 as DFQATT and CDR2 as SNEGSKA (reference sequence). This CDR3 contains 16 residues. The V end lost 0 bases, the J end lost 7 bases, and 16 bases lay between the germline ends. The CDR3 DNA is TGCAGTGCTAGAGATGGGCAGCTTTCCCTCAATTCACCCCTCCACTTT. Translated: CSARDGQLSLNSPLHF.

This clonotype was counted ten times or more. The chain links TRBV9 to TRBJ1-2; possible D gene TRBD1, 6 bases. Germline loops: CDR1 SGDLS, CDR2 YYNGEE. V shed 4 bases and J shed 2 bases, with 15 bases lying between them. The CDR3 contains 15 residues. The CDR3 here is CASSIMDSRNYGYTF. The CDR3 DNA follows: TGTGCCAGCAGCATCATGGACAGCAGAAACTATGGCTACACCTTC.

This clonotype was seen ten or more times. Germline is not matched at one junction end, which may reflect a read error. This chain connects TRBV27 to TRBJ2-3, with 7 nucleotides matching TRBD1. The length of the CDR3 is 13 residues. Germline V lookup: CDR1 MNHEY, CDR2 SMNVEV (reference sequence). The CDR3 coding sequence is TGTGCCAGCAGAGAGGACGGGACAGCTACGCAGTATTTT. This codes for CASREDGTATQYF.